These 26 T cell receptor beta chains came from one sample sequenced in a study of CD8 T cells in ankylosing spondylitis. Whole-study findings and limits: Ankylosing spondylitis blood seemed to carry a telltale TCR beta motif made of under ten highly homologous variants.

What these receptors recognize is not known. TCRdb re-called the 5' RACE reads through MiXCR, storing one row per CDR3 protein. The sample carries fewer than 550,000 distinct CDR3 sequences, about 5.7% recorded once. The specimen sequenced was blood, either unsorted or a sorted T cell fraction (not recorded which). The receptors come from a male donor with ankylosing spondylitis.

In this sample, this clonotype turned up many times. This chain links TRBV25-1 with TRBJ1-2; possible D gene TRBD1, 5 bases. Trimming left V 1 base short and J 5 bases short, with 8 bases between. CDR1 and CDR2 from the germline V gene are MGHDK and SYGVNS. This CDR3 region has 13 residues. CDR3 nucleotide sequence: TGTGCCAGCAGTGAATCCGAGGGGTATGGCTACACCTTC. Translated, it gives CASSESEGYGYTF.

This clonotype was seen at least ten times. This rearrangement joins TRBV4-2 to TRBJ2-7, with D possibly matching TRBD2 (6 bases). Germline CDR1 LGHNA, CDR2 YNFKEQ. CDR3 size: 16 residues. V was trimmed by 1 base and J by 2 bases, leaving 15 bases between them. CDR3 loop: CASSQAARRGTYEQYF. As DNA, the CDR3 is TGTGCCAGCAGCCAAGCAGCCCGGCGGGGAACCTACGAGCAGTACTTC.

This clonotype was counted ten times or more. V is TRBV6-2 or TRBV6-3 and J is TRBJ1-1, with D possibly TRBD1 on 6 matching bases. The V gene's germline CDR1 is MNHEY and CDR2 SVGEGT. This CDR3 contains 12 residues. With 7 bases removed from V and 6 bases from J, the gap between germline ends came to 12 bases. The CDR3: CASNDRPSEAFF. The CDR3 coding sequence is TGTGCCAGCAATGACAGGCCTTCTGAAGCTTTCTTT.

As regards this clonotype: A clone one base away is much larger, so this may be a read error. The V gene is TRBV6-2 or TRBV6-3, the J gene TRBJ2-1; D might be TRBD1 (6 bases). CDR1 MNHEY and CDR2 SVGEGT come from the germline V gene. The CDR3 has 16 amino acids. The CDR3, as DNA: TGTGCCAGCAGTTACCATGGACAGATGACCTACAGTGAGCAGTTCTTC. Protein: CASSYHGQMTYSEQFF.

This clonotype was seen many times. The chain recombines TRBV13 with TRBJ1-2, with D tentatively TRBD1 (5 bases). CDR1 and CDR2 (germline): PRHDT, FYEKMQ (reference sequence). Deletions cut 3 bases from V and 6 bases from J, with 17 bases between. This CDR3 has 15 amino acids. CDR3 DNA: TGTGCCAGCAGCTTGGGCCGGCGGGGGATTGATGGCTACACCTTC. Translation gives CASSLGRRGIDGYTF.

This clonotype came up many times. CDR3 sequence (DNA): TGTGCCAGCAGCCAAGACTCTCCAACACCCCTCCACTTT. It specifies CASSQDSPTPLHF. V is TRBV4-2 and J is TRBJ1-6; D unresolved. The V end lost 0 bases, the J end lost 11 bases, and 8 bases lay between the germline ends. There are 13 residues in the CDR3. Germline-derived CDR1 and CDR2 are LGHNA and YNFKEQ.

This clonotype was seen repeatedly, ten times or more. The chain combines TRBV10-3 with TRBJ1-1; 7 nucleotides line up with TRBD1. Germline CDR1 ENHRY, CDR2 SYGVKD. V was pared by 8 bases and J by 0 bases, with 12 bases of the junction left unmatched. The CDR3 has 16 residues. The CDR3 sequence: CAISSGQLSMNTEAFF. CDR3 coding DNA: TGTGCCATCTCTTCGGGACAGCTGAGCATGAACACTGAAGCTTTCTTT.

Only one count was recorded for this clonotype. This chain uses TRBV12-3 or TRBV12-4 with TRBJ2-7, with 9 bases fitting TRBD1. CDR3 size: 17 residues. Trimming at V came to 4 bases and at J to 0 bases, leaving 10 bases not matched to a gene. The CDR3 nucleotides are TGTGCCAGCAGTTCGAGGACAGGGGCAAATCCCTCCTACGAGCAGTACTTC. It translates to CASSSRTGANPSYEQYF.

The gene calls are TRBV10-3 and TRBJ1-2; 8 nucleotides align to TRBD1. Germline loops: CDR1 ENHRY, CDR2 SYGVKD. V trimming: 3 bases; J trimming: 7 bases; junction bases outside the gene matches: 10. This CDR3 spans 15 amino acids. The CDR3 loop reads CAISDIDRGDTGYTF. For the CDR3, the DNA is TGTGCCATCAGTGATATTGACAGGGGTGATACTGGCTACACCTTC.

This clonotype has ten or more counts. The junction departs from the called germline gene at one end, perhaps through a read error. This chain links TRBV5-1 with TRBJ2-7; 8 nucleotides align to TRBD2. Germline loops: CDR1 SGHRS, CDR2 YFSETQ. CDR3 size: 13 residues. CDR3 region: CASSFGGVYEQYF. The CDR3, as DNA: TGTGCCAGCAGTTTCGGGGGGGTCTACGAGCAGTACTTC.

The table lists this clonotype with many counts. The chain couples TRBV5-1 to TRBJ1-4; 7 nucleotides align to TRBD1. CDR1 and CDR2 (germline): SGHRS, YFSETQ. The CDR3 covers 16 residues. The ends lost 4 bases at V and 2 bases at J; junction bases unmatched: 8. In DNA form, the CDR3 reads TGCGCCAGCAGCGCCTCAGACAGGGCGACTAATGAAAAACTGTTTTTT. This codes for CASSASDRATNEKLFF.

The V and J genes are TRBV5-5 and TRBJ2-7, with TRBD1 matching 7 bases. This CDR3 has 14 residues. J gave up 4 bases and V 7 bases, and 11 bases lay outside the gene matches. CDR1 SGHKS and CDR2 YYEKEE come from the germline V gene (reference sequence). The CDR3: CASGTRDSRYEQYF. As DNA, the CDR3 is TGTGCCAGCGGCACCCGGGACAGTCGTTACGAGCAGTACTTC. Supplemented by reference TRBV5-5 and TRBJ2-7, the full variable domain reads DAGVTQSPTHLIKTRGQQVTLRCSPISGHKSVSWYQQVLGQGPQFIFQYYEKEERGRGNFPDRFSARQFPNYSSELNVNALLLGDSALYLCASGTRDSRYEQYFGPGTRLTVT.

Comments on this clonotype: A much more abundant neighbour one base away suggests this may be a read error. This chain uses TRBV18 with TRBJ1-2; D remains unclear. The CDR3 covers 14 residues. V was cut by 6 bases and J by 3 bases, with 14 bases left in between. Germline CDR1 reads KGHSH; CDR2 reads LQKENI. The CDR3 DNA sequence: TGTGCCAGCTCCCCCTTGCCAAGGTACTATGGCTACACCTTC. It yields the protein CASSPLPRYYGYTF.

This clonotype was seen ten or more times. The chain uses TRBV5-1 and TRBJ2-5; 10 bases match TRBD2. The CDR3 sequence is 14 residues long. In germline, CDR1 is SGHRS, CDR2 YFSETQ. Losses at the gene ends were 4 bases for V and 2 bases for J; bases not matched to a gene: 2. CDR3 DNA sequence: TGCGCCAGCAGCATACTAGCGGGACAAGAGACCCAGTACTTC. It translates to CASSILAGQETQYF.

This clonotype was detected ten times or more. This chain uses TRBV6-1 with TRBJ1-2, with TRBD1 matching 8 bases. With V trimmed by 6 bases and J by 4 bases, 13 bases remained unmatched. CDR3 length: 16 amino acids. The germline gives CDR1 MNHNS, CDR2 SASEGT. The CDR3 is CASRGGTGASLYGYTF. CDR3 DNA sequence: TGTGCCAGCAGAGGAGGGACAGGCGCCTCTCTCTATGGCTACACCTTC.

Details on this clonotype: This clone may be a read error of a much larger clone one base away. The V and J genes are TRBV7-9 and TRBJ2-7; no clear D. Germline V CDR1 and CDR2: SEHNR, FQNEAQ (reference sequence). The CDR3 is 14 residues long. CDR3 nucleotides: TGTGCCAGGAGCTTAGTAACAGTCTCCTACGAGCAGTACTTC. This sequence encodes CARSLVTVSYEQYF.

This clonotype has a count of ten or more. The V and J genes are TRBV12-3 or TRBV12-4 and TRBJ2-1; D unresolved. V was shortened by 3 bases and J by 11 bases, with 17 bases between the two germline ends. The CDR3 contains 14 residues. CDR3 nucleotides: TGTGCCAGCAGTTTGCCCCTTGGGATCATAAAGCAGTTCTTC. Protein product: CASSLPLGIIKQFF.

This clonotype was seen many times. CDR3 residues: CASSYSIGTGRWHQPQHF. The CDR3 DNA follows: TGTGCCAGCAGTTACTCGATTGGGACAGGGAGATGGCATCAGCCCCAGCATTTT. The V call is TRBV6-2 or TRBV6-3, the J call TRBJ1-5; TRBD1 matches 9 bases. V was pared by 0 bases and J by 5 bases, with 11 bases of the junction left unmatched. There are 18 residues in the CDR3. Germline values: CDR1 MNHEY, CDR2 SVGEGT.

This clonotype was found many times. The V call is TRBV29-1, the J call TRBJ2-5; D is possibly TRBD1 (5 bases). Germline V gene sequence: CDR1 SQVTM, CDR2 ANQGSEA. The CDR3 is 11 residues long. Between the trimmed V and J ends, which lost 8 bases and 7 bases, there was a span of 14 bases. Here the CDR3 reads CSPGHLGTQYF. CDR3 coding DNA: TGCAGCCCTGGACACCTTGGGACCCAGTACTTC.

This clonotype was detected ten times or more. The genes are TRBV5-1 and TRBJ2-1; 9 nucleotides align to TRBD1. Germline V gene data show CDR1 as SGHRS and CDR2 as YFSETQ. This CDR3 has 14 amino acids. The V gene end was trimmed by 0 bases and the J gene end by 6 bases; junction bases not matched to a gene: 1. As DNA, the CDR3 is TGCGCCAGCAGCTTGGACAGGGGGCTCAATGAGCAGTTCTTC. Translated, it gives CASSLDRGLNEQFF.

This clonotype has ten or more counts. The chain uses TRBV29-1 and TRBJ2-5; D is uncertain. This CDR3 has 17 amino acids. The germline CDR1 and CDR2 sequences are SQVTM and ANQGSEA. With 4 bases removed from V and 3 bases from J, the gap between germline ends came to 24 bases. As DNA, the CDR3 is TGCAGCGTTGTTGGGGTGCTAGGGTGGGGTCCGAAAGAGACCCAGTACTTC. Translating it yields CSVVGVLGWGPKETQYF.

The table lists this clonotype with many counts. The rearrangement uses TRBV12-3 or TRBV12-4 and TRBJ1-3; D is uncertain. The CDR3 loop spans 10 amino acids. V dropped 7 bases and J dropped 6 bases, with 4 bases sitting between them. The CDR3 DNA is TGTGCCAGCATCCAAAACACCATATATTTT. It specifies CASIQNTIYF.

This clonotype was seen a handful of times. V usage is TRBV29-1 and J usage is TRBJ2-7; 7 bases map to TRBD2. This CDR3 is built from 12 residues. V shed 6 bases and J 4 bases; nucleotides not matched to a gene: 6. Germline CDR1 SQVTM, CDR2 ANQGSEA. The CDR3 protein is CSVTSRFYEQYF. The CDR3 nucleotides are TGCAGCGTGACTAGCCGCTTTTACGAGCAGTACTTC.

This clonotype was seen many times. This rearrangement joins TRBV7-6 to TRBJ1-2, with TRBD1 identical over 7 bases. The CDR3 contains 14 residues. The germline V gene encodes CDR1 SGHVS and CDR2 FNYEAQ. J was trimmed by 7 bases and V by 6 bases; bases with no gene match: 11. The CDR3: CASSPAGGFGGYTF. CDR3 bases: TGTGCCAGCAGTCCGGCAGGGGGTTTCGGTGGCTACACCTTC.

The chain uses TRBV6-1 and TRBJ2-4; 9 nucleotides agree with TRBD2. The CDR3 loop spans 14 amino acids. Germline CDR1 MNHNS, CDR2 SASEGT. J gave up 5 bases and V 4 bases, and 3 bases lay outside the gene matches. As DNA, the CDR3 is TGTGCCAGCAGTGCCCGACTAGCGGAAAACATTCAGTACTTC. Its protein is CASSARLAENIQYF.

At least ten counts were recorded for this clonotype. The chain is built from TRBV28 and TRBJ2-7; no clear D. Trimming took 6 bases from V and 2 from J, leaving 14 bases between them. CDR1 and CDR2 from the germline V gene are MDHEN and SYDVKM. The CDR3 sequence is 14 residues long. CDR3 nucleotide sequence: TGTGCCAGCAGCCCCATAGTTGGAACCTACGAGCAGTACTTC. It specifies CASSPIVGTYEQYF.